The rows below give T cell receptor beta chains drawn from one sample of a study of blood T cell repertoires in COVID-19. TCRdb's copy holds only in-frame clones and misses some; the assay was immunoSEQ multiplex PCR. Of hundreds of thousands of clones listed, 86% are singletons. The sample was peripheral blood. The receptor source for this set is a woman aged 30 to 39 with active or convalescent COVID-19. Both conserved end residues are trimmed from each CDR3. Clone size is not always given. Where it is, it says once, few, many or a class for expanded clones.

>TRBV6-1|once
ASSELVGDYDKGELF
>TRBV7-2|-
ASSPGTGSYEQY
>TRBV5-1|-
ASSYQQTTNTGELF
>TRBV6-5|-
ASRIQGARTEAF
>TRBV4-1|-
ASSPGTAGAQETQY
>TRBV5-6|-
ASSLVGAGVLYGYT
>TRBV27|-
ASSFLAGDYYNEQF
>TRBV29-1|-
SVADSEAF
>TRBV24-1|-
ATSDQTGGTDEQF
>TRBV4-1|-
ASSLGTSGATGELF
>TRBV5-5|-
ASSLWSVSPAGETQY
>TRBV27|-
ASSLFRGPSYEQY
>TRBV6-5|-
ASSIEAGNGYT
>TRBV9|-
ASSPRTSGKVADTQY
>TRBV25-1|-
ASSRTGANTEAF
>TRBV18|-
ASSPRTAGSDLSRTMKQF
>TRBV7-8|-
ASSLSSGLNYGYT
>TRBV6-6|-
ASSWSSSGVGNEQF
>TRBV10-1|-
ASSEGGGAGLYGYT
>TRBV3-1/TRBV3-2|-
ASSRPGEAF